The clone carrying this T cell receptor beta chain occurred a few times. What it recognizes is unknown. The data are from a study of T cells after yellow fever vaccination. General study points: Across the CD4 and CD8 compartments, a small share of clonotypes was present in both.

TCRdb re-analysed the 5' RACE reads in MiXCR, keeping a single row per CDR3 protein. The repertoire holds some 350,000 distinct CDR3 sequences, 6% to 8% seen once, with 15% in the top ten. The V gene lost 7 bases and the J gene lost 4 bases, with 7 bases spanning the gap. The CDR3 is 11 residues long. Looked up from germline, CDR1 is MDHEN and CDR2 is SYDVKM. The TCR was taken from a man aged 25-40 years who received the YFV17D yellow fever vaccine. The rearrangement joins TRBV28 to TRBJ1-2, with D uncertain. The sample in question was PBMCs, obtained 5 days after the yellow fever booster vaccination. The CDR3 sequence is CASNVGYGYTF. CDR3 coding DNA: TGTGCCAGCAACGTGGGCTATGGCTACACCTTC.